This T cell receptor (beta chain) was sequenced during a study of OX40 agonist ivuxolimab in advanced cancers. This CDR3 is 13 amino acids long. Germline-derived CDR1 and CDR2 are SGDLS and YYNGEE. V trimming: 4 bases; J trimming: 5 bases; junction bases outside the gene matches: 4. Assay: immunoSEQ multiplex PCR; the TCRdb copy retains only in-frame clones and omits some. The sample lists approximately 90,000 clones, about 89% occurring once. The TCR comes from an adult with an advanced solid tumor such as melanoma, head and neck, liver or kidney cancer. The sequenced sample was CD4+ or CD8+ T cells sorted from blood, obtained in a trial of the OX40 agonist ivuxolimab. The gene calls are TRBV9 and TRBJ2-5, with 8 nucleotides matching TRBD1. The CDR3 region is CASSPGGWETQYF. CDR3 bases: TGTGCCAGCAGCCCAGGGGGCTGGGAGACCCAGTACTTC. The whole variable domain, filled in from reference TRBV9 and TRBJ2-5, reads DSGVTQTPKHLITATGQRVTLRCSPRSGDLSVYWYQQSLDQGLQFLIQYYNGEERAKGNILERFSAQQFPDLHSELNLSSLELGDSALYFCASSPGGWETQYFGPGTRLLVL.